In its sample, the clone carrying this T cell receptor (beta chain) was seen a few times. Its target is unknown. The sample comes from a study of post-analysis software for immune sequencing data. Study context: Clinical courses comprised relapsing-remitting, secondary progressive and progressive-relapsing multiple sclerosis. Study findings and constraints: Compared with controls, patients had more of roughly five TRBV segments, including TRBV5-6, TRBV5-1 and TRBV20-1. Controls had significantly higher normalized Chao1 diversity than multiple sclerosis patients.

Researchers reported that TCR beta cDNA libraries carried unique molecular identifiers. Yield was about 500,000 cDNA molecules from 1 to 10 million T cells. TCRdb used MiXCR to reprocess the PCR reads, holding one entry per CDR3 protein. The table lists fewer than 900,000 distinct CDR3 sequences, 35% to 55% of them singletons. The CDR3 consists of 14 residues. Germline CDR1 reads SGHTA; CDR2 reads FQGNSA. Specimen: blood. The source of this sequence is a girl between 5 and 17 years old with multiple sclerosis. This chain links TRBV7-2 with TRBJ2-4; D unresolved. The J call may be incorrect, as the DNA end agrees better with TRBJ2-5. CDR3 DNA: TGTGCCAGCAGCTTAGTCCCGAGCCAAGAGACCCAGTACTTC. Its translation is CASSLVPSQETQYF.